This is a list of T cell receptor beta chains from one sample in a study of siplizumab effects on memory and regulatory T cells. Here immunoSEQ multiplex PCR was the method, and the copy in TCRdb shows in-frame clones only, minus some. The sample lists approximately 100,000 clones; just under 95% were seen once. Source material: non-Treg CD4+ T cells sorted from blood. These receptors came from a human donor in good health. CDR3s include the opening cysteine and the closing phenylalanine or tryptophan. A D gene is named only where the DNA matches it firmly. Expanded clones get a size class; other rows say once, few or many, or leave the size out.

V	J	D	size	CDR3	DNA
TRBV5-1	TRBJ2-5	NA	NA	CASSLGPGEETQYF	TGCGCCAGCAGCTTGGGACCGGGAGAAGAGACCCAGTACTTC
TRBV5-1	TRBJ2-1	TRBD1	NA	CASTVGTGRYNEQFF	TGCGCCAGCACAGTAGGGACAGGGAGATACAATGAGCAGTTCTTC
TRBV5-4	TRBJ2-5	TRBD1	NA	CASSLGDRTETQYF	TGTGCCAGCAGCTTGGGGGACAGGACCGAGACCCAGTACTTC
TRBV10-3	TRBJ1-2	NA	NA	CAISESGRRNTF	TGTGCCATCAGTGAGTCCGGGCGGAGGAACACCTTC
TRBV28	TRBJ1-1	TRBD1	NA	CASSFYTGDVFSPANTEAFF	TGTGCCAGCAGTTTCTATACAGGGGATGTTTTTTCCCCGGCCAACACTGAAGCTTTCTTT
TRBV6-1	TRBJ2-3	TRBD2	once	CASSDGTKTSTDTQYF	TGTGCCAGCAGTGACGGGACTAAGACGAGCACAGATACGCAGTATTTT
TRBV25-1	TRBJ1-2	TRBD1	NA	CASSDPTTGERGYTF	TGTGCCAGCAGTGACCCCACAACAGGGGAGCGCGGCTACACCTTC
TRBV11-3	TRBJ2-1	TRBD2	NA	CASSLVNLAGGHNEQFF	TGTGCCAGCAGCTTAGTGAACCTAGCGGGAGGCCACAATGAGCAGTTCTTC
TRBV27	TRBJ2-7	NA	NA	CASSLSTTSIHEQYF	TGTGCCAGCAGTTTATCCACGACCTCGATCCACGAGCAGTACTTC
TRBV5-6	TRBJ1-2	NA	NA	CASSFNRANYGYTF	TGTGCCAGCAGCTTCAACAGGGCTAACTATGGCTACACCTTC
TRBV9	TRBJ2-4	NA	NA	CASSVASGPGIQYF	TGTGCCAGCAGCGTAGCTTCGGGGCCGGGCATTCAGTACTTC
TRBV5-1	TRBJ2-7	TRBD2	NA	CASSLSLLAGDPGSYEQYF	TGCGCCAGCAGCCTGTCACTCTTAGCGGGAGATCCGGGTTCCTACGAGCAGTACTTC
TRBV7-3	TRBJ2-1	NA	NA	CASSLRSTNSYNEQFF	TGTGCCAGCAGCTTGAGGAGCACTAACTCCTACAATGAGCAGTTCTTC
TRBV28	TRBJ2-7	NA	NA	CASSLRRRHSYEQYF	TGTGCCAGCAGTTTACGGCGGAGGCACTCCTACGAGCAGTACTTC
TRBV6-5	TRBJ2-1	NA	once	CASKGMGEQFF	TGTGCCAGCAAAGGTATGGGGGAGCAGTTCTTC
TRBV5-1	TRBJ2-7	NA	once	CASGVGGSAYEQYF	TGCGCCAGCGGTGTTGGAGGAAGTGCCTACGAGCAGTACTTC
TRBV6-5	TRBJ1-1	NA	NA	CASRRTGNTEAFF	TGTGCCAGCAGGAGAACGGGGAACACTGAAGCTTTCTTT
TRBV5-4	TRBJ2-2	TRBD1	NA	CASSGTGDNSKTGELFF	TGTGCCAGCAGTGGGACAGGGGATAATTCGAAGACCGGGGAGCTGTTTTTT
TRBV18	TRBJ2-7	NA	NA	CASSPGKAIYEQYF	TGTGCCAGCTCACCAGGGAAGGCAATATACGAGCAGTACTTC
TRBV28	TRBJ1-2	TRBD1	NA	CASSLPQQGAYGYTF	TGTGCCAGCAGCCTACCTCAACAGGGGGCGTATGGCTACACCTTC
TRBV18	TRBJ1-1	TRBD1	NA	CASSPDRVTAEAFF	TGTGCCAGCTCTCCCGACAGGGTAACGGCTGAAGCTTTCTTT
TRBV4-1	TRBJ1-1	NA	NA	CASSQGDAGYYTEAFF	TGCGCCAGCAGCCAAGGGGACGCGGGATACTACACTGAAGCTTTCTTT
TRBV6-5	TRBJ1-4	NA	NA	CASSYRGDEKLFF	TGTGCCAGCAGTTACAGGGGAGATGAAAAACTGTTTTTT
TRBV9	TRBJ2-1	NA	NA	CASSPGRGMYNEQFF	TGTGCCAGCAGCCCCGGGCGGGGAATGTACAATGAGCAGTTCTTC
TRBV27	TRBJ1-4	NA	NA	CASSLSAVTTNEKLFF	TGTGCCAGCAGTTTGAGCGCCGTCACAACTAATGAAAAACTGTTTTTT
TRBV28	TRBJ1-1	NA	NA	CASSLKDGTEAFF	TGTGCCAGCAGTTTAAAAGACGGCACTGAAGCTTTCTTT
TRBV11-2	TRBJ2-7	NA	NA	CASSGLGSYEQYF	TGTGCCAGCAGCGGCCTCGGCTCCTACGAGCAGTACTTC
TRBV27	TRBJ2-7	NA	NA	CATGQRPYEQYF	TGTGCCACCGGCCAGAGGCCCTACGAGCAGTACTTC
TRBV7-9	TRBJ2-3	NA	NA	CASGRGLSSTDTQYF	TGTGCCAGCGGCAGGGGACTGTCGAGCACAGATACGCAGTATTTT
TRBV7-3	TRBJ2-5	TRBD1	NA	CASSLTAGGRETQYF	TGTGCCAGCAGCTTAACGGCAGGGGGTCGCGAGACCCAGTACTTC
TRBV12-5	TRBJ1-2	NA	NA	CASGLDDRPYGYTF	TGTGCTAGTGGTTTGGACGACAGGCCCTATGGCTACACCTTC